The rows below give T cell receptor beta chains drawn from one sample of a study of regulatory T cells in long-lasting Graves disease. Each CDR3 protein gets one entry after TCRdb re-called the multiplex PCR reads with MiXCR. The sample lists about 420,000 distinct CDR3 sequences, over 15% seen once, with under 30% in the top ten. These same records also appear under a second study, on T cells in Graves' hyperthyroidism and ophthalmopathy.

The input for sequencing was peripheral blood mononuclear cells (PBMCs), taken at new diagnosis, from a patient treated with antithyroid drugs. These TCRs come from a woman aged 18-29 years with Graves disease. CDR3s include the opening cysteine and the closing phenylalanine or tryptophan. D genes are given only for firm matches.

j_call,v_call,d_call,cdr3_aa
TRBJ2-7,TRBV20-1,TRBD1,CSVADRGLFYEQYF
TRBJ2-3,TRBV7-2,TRBD2,CASSFRLAFSTDTQYF
TRBJ1-3,TRBV6-5,-,CASSYGKGRGNTIYF
TRBJ2-3,TRBV20-1,-,CSADSFTQYF
TRBJ1-4,TRBV7-2,-,CASSLKGGRGEKLFF
TRBJ1-1,TRBV4-3,-,CASSQGRQSVAFF
TRBJ2-1,TRBV7-9,-,CASSLEWRSSYNEQFF
TRBJ1-1,TRBV28,-,CASSLATEHTEAFF
TRBJ2-3,TRBV6-2/TRBV6-3,TRBD1,CASSPTGSRTDTQYF
TRBJ1-3,TRBV7-2,-,CASSRTGEGNTIYF
TRBJ2-6,TRBV11-2,-,CASSPQPYSGANVLTF
TRBJ1-1,TRBV6-5,-,CASSYRGTTEAFF
TRBJ2-2,TRBV13,-,CASSSETGTLNTGELFF
TRBJ2-3,TRBV6-5,-,CASSSDSLQRTDTQYF
TRBJ2-7,TRBV27,TRBD1,CASSLTRDRGSYEQYF
TRBJ2-1,TRBV6-2/TRBV6-3,-,CASSYFPYNEQFF
TRBJ1-3,TRBV6-1,-,CASRGPNTIYF
TRBJ2-5,TRBV7-2,-,CASSHPGHAETQYF
TRBJ2-1,TRBV6-1,TRBD1,CASSSGQGNYNEQFF
TRBJ2-1,TRBV12-3/TRBV12-4,TRBD2,CASRIAGGFNEQFF
TRBJ2-3,TRBV29-1,-,CSVDEVVRDTQYF
TRBJ2-7,TRBV18,-,CASSHGGGSSEQYF
TRBJ2-1,TRBV20-1,-,CSATDPNEQFF
TRBJ2-1,TRBV6-1,TRBD2,CASRRGLATFNEQFF
TRBJ2-5,TRBV12-3/TRBV12-4,-,CASSGRSRTQETQYF
TRBJ2-3,TRBV15,TRBD2,CATSSGTSGADTQYF
TRBJ2-7,TRBV5-5,-,CASSQLENNEQYF
TRBJ2-1,TRBV7-2,-,CASRQGGFNEQFF
TRBJ2-2,TRBV20-1,TRBD1,CSARQPPGQGAVNTGELFF
TRBJ2-7,TRBV28,-,CASKDSNSYEQYF
TRBJ1-1,TRBV28,-,CASSSFTEAFF
TRBJ2-1,TRBV10-1,-,CASSESGAYNEQFF
TRBJ2-4,TRBV12-3/TRBV12-4,-,CASSYDNRNIQYF
TRBJ2-2,TRBV30,-,CAWSRGNTGELFF
TRBJ2-5,TRBV5-8,TRBD2,CASSFGLAEQETQYF
TRBJ1-1,TRBV28,TRBD1,CASNVRDRVTEAFF
TRBJ1-3,TRBV3-1,-,CASSRGRNIISSGNTIYF
TRBJ2-1,TRBV20-1,TRBD2,CSVLADAREQFF
TRBJ2-7,TRBV12-3/TRBV12-4,TRBD1,CASSLTGWDEQYF
TRBJ2-1,TRBV20-1,TRBD1,CSARSTGASYNEQFF
TRBJ2-1,TRBV29-1,-,CSAQVGGREQFF
TRBJ2-7,TRBV28,TRBD1,CASSPLTGDAYEQYF
TRBJ2-1,TRBV7-9,TRBD2,CASSLGGLAGVEQFF
TRBJ1-1,TRBV27,TRBD1,CASSFETGGYTEAFF
TRBJ2-7,TRBV5-1,-,CASSPKTPTALSSYEQYF
TRBJ1-1,TRBV5-5,TRBD1,CASSPDRGHINTEAFF
TRBJ2-1,TRBV6-2/TRBV6-3,-,CASSDPKEGIYNERFF
TRBJ2-7,TRBV12-3/TRBV12-4,TRBD1,CASSPLRDRAEQYF
TRBJ2-1,TRBV10-3,-,CAISAARDGNEQFF
TRBJ2-1,TRBV4-2,-,CASSQDFGGNEQFF
TRBJ2-1,TRBV27,TRBD2,CASTLTGLAGGVDEQFF
TRBJ2-1,TRBV5-1,TRBD2,CASSSTLAKGGNEQFF
TRBJ2-7,TRBV11-2,-,CASSLGPHTDEQYF
TRBJ2-7,TRBV19,-,CAGSVRGGEQYF